This T cell receptor beta chain came from a study of T cells in tuberculosis. CDR1 is SGHVS and CDR2 is FQNEAQ in the germline V gene. The CDR3 has 15 amino acids. J lost 4 bases, V lost 7 bases, and 9 bases had no gene match. Sorting used thawed, overnight-rested PBMC stained with anti-CD3, a viability dye and GMM-loaded CD1B tetramer. The CD1B tetramers carried C32 glucose monomycolate purified from Rhodococcus equi. Before cryopreservation, the sorted PBMC lost their CD14-expressing monocytes. Clones were read by immunoSEQ multiplex PCR, and TCRdb kept only the in-frame ones, dropping some. The data hold 80,000 to 100,000 clones, with approximately 91% observed a single time.

The source is an adult woman with latent tuberculosis. Sample: CD1b-GMM tetramer-negative cells sorted from PBMCs. The rearrangement links TRBV7-8 to TRBJ1-4; 7 bases match TRBD1. CDR3 DNA: TGTGCCAGCAACCCCCAGGGACAGCTTAATGAAAAACTGTTTTTT. Amino acids: CASNPQGQLNEKLFF.